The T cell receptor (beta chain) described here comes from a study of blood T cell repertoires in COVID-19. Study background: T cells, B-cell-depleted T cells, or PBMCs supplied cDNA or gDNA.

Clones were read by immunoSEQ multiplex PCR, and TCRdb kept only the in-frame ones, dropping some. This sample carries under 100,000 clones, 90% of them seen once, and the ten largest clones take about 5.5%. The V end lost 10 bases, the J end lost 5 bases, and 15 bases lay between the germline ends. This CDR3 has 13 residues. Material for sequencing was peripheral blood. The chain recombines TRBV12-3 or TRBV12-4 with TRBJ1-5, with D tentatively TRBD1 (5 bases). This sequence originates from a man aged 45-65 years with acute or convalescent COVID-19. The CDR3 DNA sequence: TGTGCCACCCGGGGGGGAAAATATCAGCCCCAGCATTTT. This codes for CATRGGKYQPQHF.